The rows below give T cell receptor beta chains drawn from one sample of a study of blood T cell repertoires in COVID-19. TCRdb's table, derived via immunoSEQ multiplex PCR, lists solely in-frame clones and lacks some. Among 250,000 or so clones, around 87% were seen once, and the ten largest hold about 5%. The material sequenced was peripheral blood. The receptors were gathered from a woman aged 55-69 years with COVID-19, enrolled during active disease. Both conserved end residues are trimmed from each CDR3.

j_gene,v_gene,CDR3aa
TRBJ1-1,TRBV7-2,ASSRTFGTGFAF
TRBJ1-5,TRBV6-2/TRBV6-3,ASSFGGGSQPQH
TRBJ2-2,TRBV6-4,ASSRQGTTGELF
TRBJ2-3,TRBV5-4,ASSLTASTDTQY
TRBJ2-1,TRBV29-1,SVDTSGYNEQF
TRBJ2-3,TRBV9,ASSVTGGWRDTQY
TRBJ2-1,TRBV9,ASSVAVGSHEQF
TRBJ1-4,TRBV5-1,ASSTTGTGNEKLF
TRBJ1-5,TRBV19,ASSISGDNQPQH
TRBJ1-3,TRBV9,ASSVGDRLIKD
TRBJ1-1,TRBV19,ASSPGVLLMNTEAF
TRBJ1-1,TRBV9,ASSPRGAVNTEAF
TRBJ1-2,TRBV2,ASSETGIYGYT
TRBJ1-3,TRBV10-2,ASSEDDGSGNTIY
TRBJ1-5,TRBV7-6,ASSLQGGRVDQPQH
TRBJ1-5,TRBV6-5,ASRSTGGNQPQH
TRBJ1-2,TRBV5-8,ASSLVRGTGVNYGYT
TRBJ2-1,TRBV6-4,ASSASSGLRNEQF
TRBJ1-1,TRBV6-2/TRBV6-3,ASSYPRTGTMNTEAF
TRBJ2-7,TRBV5-1,ASSRDRPSSYEQY
TRBJ2-7,TRBV7-9,ASSNSGRGLEQY
TRBJ1-5,TRBV30,AWSVSGSNQPQH
TRBJ1-2,TRBV5-1,ASSSGPGQGYGYT
TRBJ1-1,TRBV7-3,ASSLQGATEAF
TRBJ2-5,TRBV19,ASTPKWGQGQTQY
TRBJ1-1,TRBV18,ASSPTDRGTEAF